The present T cell receptor beta chain was sequenced within a study of blood T cell repertoires in COVID-19. Across the study: Samples taken during acute and convalescent COVID-19 were collected in the United States, Italy and Spain. Sample material is recorded as cDNA or gDNA derived from T cells, B-cell-depleted T cells, or PBMCs.

Profiled with immunoSEQ multiplex PCR; TCRdb holds only in-frame clones, not every one. The repertoire holds some 40,000 clones, roughly 90% seen once, with approximately 32% in the top ten. The CDR3 totals 15 residues. The ends lost 4 bases at V and 5 bases at J; junction bases unmatched: 8. From germline, CDR1 is LGHNA and CDR2 YSLEER. The sequenced material came from peripheral blood. The clonotype comes from a man between 65 and 85 years old with active COVID-19. This chain links TRBV4-3 with TRBJ2-5, with 9 positions matching TRBD1. This chain's CDR3 is CASSPTRDRAETQYF. In DNA form, the CDR3 reads TGCGCCAGCAGCCCCACAAGGGACAGGGCTGAGACCCAGTACTTC.